Following are 5 T cell receptor beta chains from one sample sequenced in a study of CD8 T cells in ankylosing spondylitis. Each CDR3 protein is one row after TCRdb ran MiXCR on the 5' RACE reads. Of approximately 350,000 distinct CDR3 sequences listed, about 14% are singletons. Sequencing was carried out using blood, either unsorted or a sorted T cell fraction (not recorded which). These receptor sequences come from a male donor with ankylosing spondylitis or in good health (not recorded which).

This sequence joins TRBV29-1 and TRBJ2-4; D is unclear. Trimming cost V 1 base and J 4 bases, with 5 bases left between them. Germline loops: CDR1 SQVTM, CDR2 ANQGSEA. There are 12 residues in the CDR3. CDR3: CSVEGRKNIQYF. For the CDR3, the DNA is TGCAGCGTTGAAGGGAGAAAAAACATTCAGTACTTC.

This clonotype appeared a few times. The V gene is TRBV12-3 or TRBV12-4, the J gene TRBJ2-7; D tentatively fits TRBD1 or TRBD2 (5 bases each). V lost 3 bases to trimming and J lost 5 bases, with 17 bases between them. The CDR3 totals 15 residues. The CDR3 protein is CASSFKYRDGHEQYF. CDR3 DNA: TGTGCCAGCAGTTTTAAATACCGGGACGGCCACGAGCAGTACTTC.

In its sample, this clonotype was seen a few times. The chain combines TRBV11-3 with TRBJ2-1; no reliable D call. Trimming took 1 base from V and 7 from J, leaving 11 bases between them. The CDR3 runs to 14 residues. CDR1 is SGHNT, CDR2 YENEEA, per germline. CDR3: CASSLGNGGNEQFF. CDR3 in DNA: TGTGCCAGCAGCTTAGGGAACGGCGGAAATGAGCAGTTCTTC.

In this sample, this clonotype turned up a few times. The V call is TRBV6-1, the J call TRBJ1-6, with 12 bases fitting TRBD1. V lost 6 bases to trimming and J lost 0 bases; unmatched junction nucleotides: 6. Looked up from germline, CDR1 is MNHNS and CDR2 is SASEGT. The CDR3 has 18 residues. CDR3 amino acids: CASRGQGAGSSYNSPLHF. The CDR3 region has the DNA TGTGCCAGCAGGGGACAGGGGGCCGGGAGCTCCTATAATTCACCCCTCCACTTT.

The table lists this clonotype with a few counts. The chain couples TRBV5-1 to TRBJ2-7, with TRBD1 matching over 11 bases. CDR1 is SGHRS and CDR2 is YFSETQ in the germline V gene. Losses at the gene ends were 3 bases for V and 3 bases for J; bases not matched to a gene: 8. This CDR3 comprises 16 residues. CDR3 bases: TGCGCCAGCAGCTACACCGCCGGGACAGGGGGCTACGAGCAGTACTTC. Translating gives CASSYTAGTGGYEQYF.